The source of this T cell receptor (beta chain) is a study of control samples from healthy donors and cancer patients. This CDR3 has 15 residues. CDR1 and CDR2 (germline): LNHNV, YYDKDF (reference sequence). Trimming at V came to 3 bases and at J to 3 bases, leaving 7 bases not matched to a gene. The table came from immunoSEQ multiplex PCR; TCRdb's copy has only in-frame clones and leaves some out. The repertoire includes 85,000 to 100,000 clones, 85% to 95% of them detected once, and less than 10% sits in the top ten. V is TRBV15 and J is TRBJ2-5; TRBD2 matches 7 bases. This TCR derives from a man aged 18-30 years in good health. Sequencing input: blood. DNA of the CDR3: TGTGCCACCAGCAGGGGCGGGAGCACGGAAGAGACCCAGTACTTC. It encodes CATSRGGSTEETQYF. The full variable domain, completed using reference TRBV15 and TRBJ2-5, is DAMVIQNPRYQVTQFGKPVTLSCSQTLNHNVMYWYQQKSSQAPKLLFHYYDKDFNNEADTPDNFQSRRPNTSFCFLDIRSPGLGDTAMYLCATSRGGSTEETQYFGPGTRLLVL.